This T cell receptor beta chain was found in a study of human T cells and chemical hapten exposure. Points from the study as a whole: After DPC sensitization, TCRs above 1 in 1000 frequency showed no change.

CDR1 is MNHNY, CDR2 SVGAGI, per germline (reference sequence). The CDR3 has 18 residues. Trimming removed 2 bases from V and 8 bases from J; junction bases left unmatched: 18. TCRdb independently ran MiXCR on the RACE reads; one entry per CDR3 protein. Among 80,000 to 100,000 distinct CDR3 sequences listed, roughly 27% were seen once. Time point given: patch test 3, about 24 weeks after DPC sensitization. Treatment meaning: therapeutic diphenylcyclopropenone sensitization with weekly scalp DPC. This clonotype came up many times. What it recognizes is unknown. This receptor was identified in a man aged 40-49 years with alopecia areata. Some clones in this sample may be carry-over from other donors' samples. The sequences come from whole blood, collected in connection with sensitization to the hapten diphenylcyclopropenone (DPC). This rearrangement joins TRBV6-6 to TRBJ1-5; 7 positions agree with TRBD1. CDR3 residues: CASSYPPTGPGSKKPQHF. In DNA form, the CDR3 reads TGTGCCAGCAGTTACCCCCCGACAGGGCCGGGTTCCAAAAAGCCCCAGCATTTT.